This T cell receptor (beta chain) was captured in a study of cytomegalovirus exposure and HLA in healthy donors (dated by TCRdb to about 2017). Broadly, across the study: An earlier analysis of 587 of the donors reported 276 Gb of sequence data and around 110 million unique TCR beta sequences obtained from around 180 million T cells. About 310 gigabases of sequencing data and tens of millions of unique TCR sequences were included in an early release covering 500 to 750 HLA-typed donors. The genetic ancestry cluster associated with self-reported Caucasian donors included about 81% of the 300 to 400 genotyped donors. The study aimed to test whether cataloging public T cell receptors could reveal signatures of past pathogen exposure. The study profiled the T cell repertoires of 666 subjects by immunosequencing and related them to cytomegalovirus serostatus. Besides the first cohort of roughly 640 subjects, a separate validation cohort made up of 120 or so different subjects was used. To predict cytomegalovirus infection status, the study brought together high-throughput TCR immunosequencing, statistical association of individual TCRs with disease status, and machine learning. A later analysis re-examined previously published TCR beta repertoires from 500 to 700 donors and added high-resolution HLA genotyping to investigate patterns of TCR occurrence. Rather than using new phenotypic data, the later analysis identified candidate immune exposures from TCR beta sequences and from how often those sequences occurred across donors. In an earlier analysis of 550 to 700 of the donors, high-throughput TCR beta sequencing was used to judge whether each TCR beta V gene segment behaved as functional or pseudogenic. Donor age, sex, ethnicity and CMV serostatus were collected together with the repertoire data. Genome-wide SNP genotypes for about three fifths of the roughly 700 donors were used in a later genetic analysis, which treated that subset as a discovery cohort. Every repertoire in the discovery cohort had been generated on one and the same sequencing platform. HLA typing covered class I and class II loci at four-digit resolution. The number of typed donors differed by locus: about 620-640 for A, B, C, DRB1 and DQB1; 500 to 550 for DQA1; approximately 610 for DPA1; and 400 to 480 for DPB1. Roughly five DR-DQ haplotypes were treated as single units for association and clustering because of strong linkage in the cohort. Among about 370 genotyped donors of the cohort, an average of roughly 230,000 unique TCR beta nucleotide sequences was sequenced per donor, of which about 18% were non-productive.

What the research found in general, with its limitations: A later analysis reported that several top co-occurrence clusters appeared linked to parvovirus B19, influenza, CMV and Epstein-Barr virus. In an earlier analysis of 587 of the donors, most TCR beta V segments appeared in productive rearrangements about 90% or about 30% of the time, broadly matching IMGT annotations. In a later analysis, HLA-associated TCR beta chains showed more clonal expansion and lower generation probabilities than non-associated chains that were equally common. Because the 87-base-pair reads could not distinguish some IMGT-functional V segments, including TRBV6-2 and TRBV6-3, those segments were excluded. A further reported finding was that TCR beta sequences accurately predicted the HLA-A and HLA-B alleles for most subjects in the first cohort. Correlated functional status among segregating V segments might be attributable to linkage disequilibrium, but an unknown experimental factor could not be ruled out. A later analysis found that TCR association rates varied across HLA loci, with DRB1 alleles showing the most associated TCRs and HLA-C alleles the fewest. Specific HLA alleles were associated with over 15,000 TCR beta sequences at a false discovery rate of 0.05 in a later analysis. The authors suggested that the approach could potentially be extended to other disease states and immunological phenotypes. Most TCR sequences were observed very rarely across donors, whereas some public TCRs were present in many individuals. The cohort was sequenced for TCR beta chains only, and without alpha or paired-chain data the features that could be detected were limited. Cytomegalovirus status was reported to be diagnosed by the classifier with high specificity and sensitivity in both the original and validation cohorts. Because counts were too low, roughly 16 rarely observed V segments, including chromosome 9 orphons, were excluded from the earlier analysis of around 590 of the donors. Three of the identified cytomegalovirus-associated TCR beta chains were confirmed in vitro to be specific for cytomegalovirus antigens. A cluster of highly shared sequence variants was judged likely to represent a technical artifact of the sequencing pipeline. In a later genetic analysis, a missense DCLRE1C variant was associated with V-gene and J-gene trimming of TCR beta chains, and the association was replicated in an independent cohort. When HLA alleles, especially DR and DQ, strongly co-occurred, TCR associations were difficult to assign to individual alleles. Compared with the approximately 600-donor mean, donors in an Asian-associated ancestry cluster had fewer N-insertions in productive TCRs, according to a later genetic analysis. Because HLA typing was unavailable for some donors at each locus, only the typed subset was used in association tests. In the study, 150 to 200 TCR beta chains were listed as associated with cytomegalovirus. A later analysis found that most CMV-associated TCR beta chains appeared HLA-restricted, with HLA associations seemingly driven largely by CMV exposure. For the cohort, immune exposure information was limited to CMV serostatus. Roughly uniform sequencing depth across donors was assumed in presence/absence analyses, although this assumption may not hold.

The cohort was made up of around 720 healthy bone marrow donors. All cohort members were sampled while nominally healthy, although unrecorded immune exposures were likely present. The donor tested CMV seropositive and was one of the 289 seropositive cohort members. A peripheral blood sample was provided by each donor, and peripheral blood mononuclear cells were used for TCR beta sequencing. Genomic DNA extraction from the blood cell samples was performed with the Qiagen DNeasy Blood Extraction Kit. For this clone: Its antigen is not yet known. No base-level quality is on record; no much larger clone is a single base apart.

The CDR3, cysteine through phenylalanine, is 15 amino acids long. The entry retains the CDR3 DNA only, 45 bases that are in frame from base 1. At the junction V is shortened by 5 bases and J by 0 bases, with 11 bases in between. CDR1 is given as SGHTA and CDR2 as FQGNSA, both from the germline V gene. The library was prepared using the immunoSEQ multiplex PCR assay. The multiplex PCR relied on a mix of 60 forward primers for TCR Vbeta segments and 13 reverse primers for TCR Jbeta segments. Amplification of the CDR3 region of rearranged TCR beta genes was performed with a multiplex PCR assay on genomic DNA. Amplified TCR beta libraries were sequenced as 87-base-pair reads on the Illumina HiSeq System. Turning to the authors' computational methods: Across the roughly 600 repertoires, a later analysis counted 78 million or so unique TCR beta chains, roughly 11 million of which were shared by at least two donors. A nearest-neighbor algorithm error-corrected the raw reads and collapsed the reads into unique sequences, merging closely related sequences to remove PCR and sequencing errors. V, D and J gene segments were assigned by aligning CDR3 sequences to IMGT reference sequences. For a sequence to be retained, at least a six-nucleotide match to both a V gene segment and a J gene segment was required. A rearrangement counted as productive if the CDR3 had no stop codons and remained in frame with V and J, and every other rearrangement counted as non-productive. CDR3 was defined by IMGT convention, running from the second conserved V-encoded cysteine to the conserved J-encoded phenylalanine. The earlier analysis of about 620 of the donors excluded sequences that lacked an unambiguous match to a single V gene segment. An earlier analysis of some 500 of the donors classified V segments as functional when productive rearrangements were above 56.7% and as segregating when the standard deviation between donors was above 5%. To diagnose cytomegalovirus status from the catalog of TCR beta chain sequences, a statistical classification framework was built. A later analysis assigned V and J genes by comparing TCR nucleotide sequences with IMGT/GENE-DB human TR gene sequences. The TCRdist pipeline was used in a later analysis to assign CDR3 sequences and most-parsimonious VDJ recombination scenarios. In a later analysis, every TCR beta chain was defined by the combination of its CDR3 amino acid sequence and its V-gene family, and reads without a unique V-gene family were dropped. To address suspected cross-contamination and a sequencing artifact, a later analysis removed over 500 highly shared, low-generation-probability nucleotide sequences. In a later analysis, a clonal expansion index for each public chain was calculated from normalized within-repertoire ranks of inferred template counts. Generation probabilities in a later analysis came from a VDJ recombination model fitted to out-of-frame rearrangements, and those results were checked against IGoR. In a later analysis, TCR-TCR, TCR-HLA and TCR-CMV co-occurrence was scored with hypergeometric tests, and a repertoire-size bias correction was applied to TCR pairs. In a later analysis, false discovery rates were estimated by permuting HLA or CMV assignments 20 times. In a later analysis, co-occurring TCRs were grouped using DBSCAN, with TCRdist sequence similarity added in when clustering inside HLA-allele-positive subsets. Co-occurrence clustering excluded repertoires with fewer than 30,000 or more than 120,000 public chains, plus five with anomalous nucleotide sharing. Sourced from immuneACCESS, this table was stored by TCRdb with only in-frame sequences that have V and J called. A share of the clones is absent; for the studies checked, an unresolved V gene accounts for under half, and the remainder has no known explanation. Clone size and V and J calls were adopted from that table, with D and trimming inferred from the DNA. The sample table shows under 200,000 clones, and over 75% are seen once. The ten largest clones take up over 12% of the sample.

This clonotype was sampled from a man aged 45-65 years in good health and CMV-seropositive. This chain joins TRBV7-2 to TRBJ1-3; the D gene lacks a confident call. Sequencing was done on a sample of PBMCs. CDR3 sequence: CASSREGSSGNTIYF. The bases read TGTGCCAGCAGCAGAGAGGGCAGCTCTGGAAACACCATATATTTT.